Presented here are 5 T cell receptor beta chains from one specimen sequenced in a study of blood T cell repertoires in COVID-19. Sequencing used immunoSEQ multiplex PCR; TCRdb keeps in-frame clones, though not all of them. Counted here are about 280,000 clones, around 90% occurring once; the ten biggest clones make up approximately 8.5%. The sequenced sample was peripheral blood. These receptors were taken from a man younger than 35 with active or convalescent COVID-19.

This rearrangement joins TRBV9 to TRBJ2-6, with TRBD1 matching over 11 bases. Per germline, CDR1 SGDLS and CDR2 YYNGEE. The CDR3 runs to 19 residues. With 0 bases clipped from V and 4 bases from J, the junction kept 9 bases outside the gene matches. This CDR3 reads CASSVAVGQGASGANVLTF. CDR3 DNA sequence: TGTGCCAGCAGCGTAGCGGTAGGACAGGGGGCATCAGGGGCCAACGTCCTGACTTTC.

The V call is TRBV7-2, the J call TRBJ2-4; TRBD2 is a possible D gene (7 bases). CDR1 is SGHTA, CDR2 FQGNSA, per germline. Trimming removed 5 bases at V and 0 bases at J, with 11 bases between. The CDR3 runs to 15 residues. The CDR3 here is CASSGGARAKNIQYF. Here the CDR3 DNA reads TGTGCCAGCAGCGGGGGGGCTAGAGCCAAAAACATTCAGTACTTC. The variable domain in full, completed from reference TRBV7-2 and TRBJ2-4, reads GAGVSQSPSNKVTEKGKDVELRCDPISGHTALYWYRQSLGQGLEFLIYFQGNSAPDKSGLPSDRFSAERTGGSVSTLTIQRTQQEDSAVYLCASSGGARAKNIQYFGAGTRLSVL.

V usage is TRBV3-1 (or the pseudogene TRBV3-2) and J usage is TRBJ1-2, with TRBD1 matching over 7 bases. The trim removed 6 bases at V and 1 base at J, leaving 8 bases unmatched. The CDR3 has 15 residues. Germline V gene lookup returns CDR1 LGHDT and CDR2 YNNKEL (reference sequence). The CDR3 DNA sequence: TGTGCCAGCAGTCACTCAGGGGGAAGTAACTATGGCTACACCTTC. Protein: CASSHSGGSNYGYTF.

This sequence joins TRBV3-1 (or the pseudogene TRBV3-2) and TRBJ1-6; a weak D match, TRBD1 (6 bases). V lost 1 base and J 6 bases, leaving 16 bases between the germline ends. The CDR3 spans 17 residues. Germline values: CDR1 LGHDT, CDR2 YNNKEL (reference sequence). DNA for the CDR3: TGTGCCAGCAGCCAAGTTTCGGGGGGGGCGCGTAATTCACCCCTCCACTTT. Amino acids: CASSQVSGGARNSPLHF.

This sequence joins TRBV7-2 and TRBJ1-2; 10 positions agree with TRBD1. Germline trimming cut 5 bases from V and 4 bases from J; bases unmatched to any gene: 13. Germline CDR1 is SGHTA and CDR2 is FQGNSA. The CDR3 is made up of 17 amino acids. In DNA, the CDR3 is TGTGCCAGCAGCGTCCCGGGACAGGGGCCCCTGGGCTATGGCTACACCTTC. Its translation: CASSVPGQGPLGYGYTF.